The 31 T cell receptor beta chains below come from one sample, sequenced in a study of T-cell reconstitution after alpha-beta-depleted transplantation in children (TCRdb year 2016). What this sample's treatment or condition label stands for: allogeneic hematopoietic cell transplantation with graft depleted of TCRalphabeta T cells and CD19 B cells. The library was prepared using PCR. The instrument was an Illumina HiSeq 2500. TCR library preparation used molecular barcoding, with unique molecular identifiers applied to normalize quantification of the TCRbeta repertoire. TCRdb trimmed public reads at Q25 via fastp, called clones via MiXCR and kept in-frame beta chains. Identical CDR3 protein sequences are pooled into one entry, listed with their most common genes and DNA. The sample table lists about 150,000 distinct CDR3 sequences, more than 8% of them with a count of one. Of the sample, around 18% falls within the top ten clones.

Source: PBMCs, mostly from graft donor cells, taken 180 days after TCRalphabeta/CD19-depleted stem cell transplant. The receptors stem from a female patient between 2 and 15 years old who had a stem cell transplant for congenital amegakaryocytic thrombocytopenia, so the T cells may come from the graft donor.

The sample holds many counts of this clonotype. This rearrangement joins TRBV20-1 to TRBJ1-2; no reliable D call. The germline V and J ends were trimmed by 0 bases and 6 bases, with 11 bases remaining between them. Looked up from germline, CDR1 is DFQATT and CDR2 is SNEGSKA (reference sequence). This CDR3 comprises 13 residues. CDR3 sequence: CSARDPARDGYTF. CDR3 coding DNA: TGCAGTGCTAGAGATCCGGCCCGCGATGGCTACACCTTC.

Here the CDR3 DNA reads TGTGCCAGCAGCCACCCAGGGTTCAATCAGCCCCAGCATTTT. Translation gives CASSHPGFNQPQHF. V and J are TRBV3-1 and TRBJ1-5; possible D gene TRBD1, 5 bases. Germline CDR1 reads LGHDT; CDR2 reads YNNKEL (reference sequence). V lost 3 bases, J lost 3 bases, and 9 bases lay in between. This CDR3 is 14 amino acids long.

This clonotype was seen more than once but under ten times. The chain carries TRBV7-9 and TRBJ1-4; 9 bases line up with TRBD1. The CDR3 has 14 amino acids. V trimming: 2 bases; J trimming: 8 bases; junction bases outside the gene matches: 3. From germline, CDR1 is SEHNR and CDR2 FQNEAQ (reference sequence). The CDR3, as DNA: TGTGCCAGCAGCTTACCTGGGACAGGGGAAAAACTGTTTTTT. It codes for CASSLPGTGEKLFF.

This clonotype was seen only once. This CDR3 is CASGQDRLGTDTQYF. CDR3 bases: TGTGCCAGCGGCCAAGACCGTTTGGGCACAGATACGCAGTATTTT. The V and J genes are TRBV11-2 and TRBJ2-3; D is unclear. CDR1 SGHAT and CDR2 FQNNGV come from the germline V gene. The V end lost 8 bases, the J end lost 1 base, and 16 bases lay between the germline ends. This CDR3 region has 15 residues.

Concerning this clonotype itself: Possible read error: a much larger clone is one base away. V and J are TRBV12-3 or TRBV12-4 and TRBJ1-2, with D possibly being TRBD1 (6 bases). The CDR3 contains 13 residues. CDR3 region: CDSTLDSHYGYTF. The CDR3 coding sequence is TGTGACAGCACCTTGGACAGTCACTATGGCTACACCTTC.

The CDR3 DNA reads TGTGCCACCAGTGATTTAGCGGGACAGCCCCAGCATTTT. It is translated as CATSDLAGQPQHF. The rearrangement joins TRBV24-1 to TRBJ1-5; D is ambiguous. The V gene lost 1 base and the J gene lost 7 bases, with 7 bases spanning the gap. The germline CDR1 and CDR2 sequences are KGHDR and SFDVKD. This CDR3 spans 13 amino acids.

This clonotype was picked up many times. This chain uses TRBV7-9 with TRBJ1-5; TRBD1 matches at 7 bases. The CDR3 covers 16 residues. Germline V CDR1 and CDR2: SEHNR, FQNEAQ (reference sequence). J was trimmed by 0 bases and V by 1 base; bases with no gene match: 3. CDR3 amino acids: CASSLVSGGSNQPQHF. The CDR3 nucleotides read TGTGCCAGCAGCTTAGTTTCAGGGGGTAGCAATCAGCCCCAGCATTTT.

A note on this clonotype: Being one base from a much bigger clone, this may be a read error. The V call is TRBV6-5, the J call TRBJ2-1, with D unresolved. Trimming stripped 2 bases from V and 0 bases from J, with 5 bases between. CDR3 length: 14 amino acids. The germline gives CDR1 MNHEY, CDR2 SVGAGI. CDR3 sequence (DNA): TGTGCCAGCAGTTACAGGCCCTCCTACAATGAGCAGTTCTTC. This codes for CASSYRPSYNEQFF.

This clonotype was seen only a few times. This sequence joins TRBV3-1 and TRBJ2-1; D remains unclear. This CDR3 comprises 13 residues. V lost 3 bases to trimming and J lost 9 bases, with 12 bases between them. CDR1 LGHDT and CDR2 YNNKEL come from the germline V gene (reference sequence). The CDR3 reads CASSHFFGFEQFF. CDR3 in DNA: TGTGCCAGCAGCCATTTCTTTGGTTTTGAGCAGTTCTTC.

This clonotype was seen many times. The chain couples TRBV28 to TRBJ1-1, with D uncertain. With 2 bases removed from V and 0 bases from J, the gap between germline ends came to 1 base. CDR3 length equals 12 residues. Per the germline V gene, CDR1 is MDHEN and CDR2 is SYDVKM. CDR3 bases: TGTGCCAGCAGTTTACTGAACACTGAAGCTTTCTTT. Translation: CASSLLNTEAFF. The full variable domain, rest sourced from reference TRBV28 and TRBJ1-1, is DVKVTQSSRYLVKRTGEKVFLECVQDMDHENMFWYRQDPGLGLRLIYFSYDVKMKEKGDIPEGYSVSREKKERFSLILESASTNQTSMYLCASSLLNTEAFFGQGTRLTVV.

This clonotype was counted ten times or more. V gene TRBV28 combines with J gene TRBJ2-7, with D tentatively TRBD1 (5 bases). CDR1 and CDR2 (germline): MDHEN, SYDVKM. Trimming took off 2 bases at V and 2 bases at J, with 13 bases between the two ends. The CDR3 is 15 amino acids. CDR3 loop: CASSLRQLVTYEQYF. The CDR3 DNA reads TGTGCCAGCAGTTTACGACAGTTGGTTACCTACGAGCAGTACTTC. Combining the CDR3 with reference TRBV28 and TRBJ2-7 gives the whole variable domain DVKVTQSSRYLVKRTGEKVFLECVQDMDHENMFWYRQDPGLGLRLIYFSYDVKMKEKGDIPEGYSVSREKKERFSLILESASTNQTSMYLCASSLRQLVTYEQYFGPGTRLTVT.

Many counts were recorded for this clonotype. The chain recombines TRBV7-2 with TRBJ2-5; D not certain. This CDR3 is built from 12 residues. With 0 bases removed from V and 9 bases from J, the gap between germline ends came to 8 bases. Germline loops: CDR1 SGHTA, CDR2 FQGNSA. The CDR3 sequence: CASSLAGPPQYF. CDR3 coding DNA: TGTGCCAGCAGCTTAGCGGGCCCCCCCCAGTACTTC.

This clonotype was observed many times. The CDR3 DNA is TGTGCCAGCAGCTACCGGGACAGGGGGCTCAATGAGCAGTTCTTC. Protein: CASSYRDRGLNEQFF. The V and J genes are TRBV5-6 and TRBJ2-1; 12 bases fit TRBD1. The CDR3 covers 15 residues. CDR1 and CDR2 (germline): SGHDT, YYEEEE. V dropped 3 bases and J dropped 6; count of bases not matched to a gene: 4.

This clonotype was counted many times. This chain's CDR3 is CASSTPDSYEQYF. The CDR3, as DNA: TGTGCCAGCAGTACGCCGGACAGTTACGAGCAGTACTTC. V usage is TRBV27 and J usage is TRBJ2-7; possibly TRBD1 for D (6 bases). The CDR3 is 13 amino acids. Germline CDR1 and CDR2: MNHEY and SMNVEV (reference sequence). The V gene lost 5 bases and the J gene lost 4 bases, with 12 bases spanning the gap.

This clonotype has just a few counts. The J gene is TRBJ2-1, the V gene TRBV7-2; D may be TRBD1 (5 bases). Trimming shortened V by 1 base and J by 1 base, and 8 bases separated the two germline ends. This CDR3 has 15 residues. The germline CDR1 and CDR2 sequences are SGHTA and FQGNSA. CDR3 DNA sequence: TGTGCCAGCAGCTTAGGTAGGGGTTCCTACAATGAGCAGTTCTTC. It translates to CASSLGRGSYNEQFF.

The sample holds many counts of this clonotype. V and J are TRBV20-1 and TRBJ1-4, with 11 bases that match TRBD1. The V segment lost 6 bases and the J segment 7 bases; nucleotides outside the gene matches: 7. The CDR3 totals 14 residues. Germline V CDR1 and CDR2: DFQATT, SNEGSKA (reference sequence). This chain's CDR3 is CSAPGTGGVEKLFF. The CDR3 DNA reads TGCAGTGCGCCTGGGACAGGGGGTGTTGAAAAACTGTTTTTT.

This rearrangement joins TRBV5-1 to TRBJ2-5; D not certain. Germline V gene lookup returns CDR1 SGHRS and CDR2 YFSETQ. The CDR3 consists of 13 residues. V was shortened by 1 base and J by 7 bases, with 11 bases between the two germline ends. CDR3 bases: TGCGCCAGCAGCTTGTCGGCGGACGGGACCCAGTACTTC. This gives the protein CASSLSADGTQYF.

The chain recombines TRBV7-2 with TRBJ2-7, with 9 bases aligning to TRBD1. Trimming took 3 bases from V and 2 from J; bases not matched to a gene: 5. The CDR3 loop spans 15 amino acids. Germline V gives CDR1 SGHTA, CDR2 FQGNSA. CDR3 bases: TGTGCCAGCAGCTTCGGACAGGGGCTGGCCTACGAGCAGTACTTC. Translation: CASSFGQGLAYEQYF.

This clonotype was seen many times. The chain carries TRBV5-1 and TRBJ2-1; 8 bases are a match to TRBD2. V shed 3 bases, J shed 6 bases, and the junction held 8 bases outside the gene matches. Germline V gene data show CDR1 as SGHRS and CDR2 as YFSETQ. The CDR3 runs 15 residues. The CDR3 DNA is TGCGCCAGCAGCTATATTACCGGGACTAGCAATGAGCAGTTCTTC. Its protein product is CASSYITGTSNEQFF.

This clonotype was seen repeatedly, ten times or more. The V and J genes are TRBV28 and TRBJ1-5; D unresolved. V lost 8 bases and J 8 bases, leaving 22 bases between the germline ends. The CDR3 runs to 15 residues. In germline, CDR1 is MDHEN, CDR2 SYDVKM. CDR3 protein: CASLRPMYVPEPQHF. CDR3 coding DNA: TGTGCCAGCCTACGCCCAATGTACGTCCCGGAGCCCCAGCATTTT.

The V and J genes are TRBV20-1 and TRBJ1-5; 8 positions match TRBD1. The CDR3 covers 15 residues. Germline assignment: CDR1 DFQATT and CDR2 SNEGSKA (reference sequence). Trimming at V came to 1 base and at J to 0 bases, leaving 2 bases not matched to a gene. In nucleotides, the CDR3 is TGCAGTGCTAGAGTTGGGACAGGTAGCAATCAGCCCCAGCATTTT. Its protein is CSARVGTGSNQPQHF.

This clonotype was counted at least ten times. The chain couples TRBV30 to TRBJ2-2, with D possibly being TRBD2 (6 bases). The V gene's germline CDR1 is GTSNPN and CDR2 SVGIG (reference sequence). This CDR3 is built from 13 residues. V was clipped by 3 bases and J by 5 bases, with 10 bases between them. CDR3 in DNA: TGTGCCTGGAGCGGGAGAGTGACCGGGGAGCTGTTTTTT. Protein: CAWSGRVTGELFF.

The V gene is TRBV20-1, the J gene TRBJ2-3, with 11 bases aligning to TRBD2. V lost 5 bases and J lost 5; bases outside the gene matches: 6. Germline CDR1 reads DFQATT; CDR2 reads SNEGSKA (reference sequence). This CDR3 contains 14 residues. The chain's CDR3 is CSALSGRGGDTQYF. The CDR3 nucleotides are TGCAGTGCTCTTAGCGGGAGGGGCGGAGATACGCAGTATTTT.

The sample holds a few counts of this clonotype. The chain employs TRBV28 and TRBJ2-7; weak D call: TRBD1 (6 bases). CDR3 length: 13 amino acids. Germline CDR1 reads MDHEN; CDR2 reads SYDVKM. The V and J ends lost 10 bases and 6 bases respectively, with 19 bases between them. The CDR3 here is CATDRPPLLEQYF. CDR3 sequence (DNA): TGTGCCACCGACAGGCCTCCTCTTCTCGAGCAGTACTTC.

This clonotype was seen many times. This chain joins TRBV6-5 and TRBJ2-3; maybe TRBD1 (6 bases). The CDR3 length is 16 residues. Trimming shortened V by 4 bases and J by 2 bases, and 16 bases separated the two germline ends. Per the germline V gene, CDR1 is MNHEY and CDR2 is SVGAGI. The CDR3 nucleotides are TGTGCCAGCAGTTCCCGGACAGACGGGACCACAGATACGCAGTATTTT. Protein product: CASSSRTDGTTDTQYF.

This clonotype was seen ten or more times. The rearrangement uses TRBV18 and TRBJ1-5; 11 nucleotides agree with TRBD1. Unmatched junction bases numbered 4, after V lost 3 bases and J lost 0 bases. CDR3 length: 17 amino acids. Germline values: CDR1 KGHSH, CDR2 LQKENI. CDR3 amino acids: CASSPGQGVYSNQPQHF. CDR3 sequence (DNA): TGTGCCAGCTCACCGGGACAGGGGGTTTATAGCAATCAGCCCCAGCATTTT.

The table lists this clonotype with a few counts. The chain couples TRBV20-1 to TRBJ2-7; D call uncertain. CDR1 is DFQATT, CDR2 SNEGSKA, per germline (reference sequence). The CDR3 spans 12 residues. V was shortened by 5 bases and J by 1 base, with 9 bases between the two germline ends. CDR3 amino acids: CSAELQSYEQYF. CDR3 sequence (DNA): TGCAGTGCTGAACTCCAGTCCTACGAGCAGTACTTC.

This clonotype has at least ten counts. The gene calls are TRBV27 and TRBJ2-3, with D maybe TRBD2 (7 bases). Trimming took 5 bases from V and 6 from J, leaving 18 bases between them. The CDR3 runs to 15 residues. CDR1 is MNHEY and CDR2 is SMNVEV in the germline V gene (reference sequence). CDR3 loop: CASSPRGAGWDTQYF. For the CDR3, the DNA is TGTGCCAGCAGTCCTCGGGGGGCAGGGTGGGATACGCAGTATTTT.

At least ten counts were recorded for this clonotype. The gene calls are TRBV7-2 and TRBJ2-5, with D perhaps given as TRBD1 or TRBD2 (5 bases each). The CDR3 is 14 amino acids. The germline CDR1 and CDR2 sequences are SGHTA and FQGNSA. Trimming pared 5 bases from V and 4 bases from J, leaving 14 bases between. CDR3 nucleotides: TGTGCCAGCAGCCCACAAATGGGGGTAGAGACCCAGTACTTC. Translated: CASSPQMGVETQYF.

This clonotype was seen a few times. The gene calls are TRBV18 and TRBJ2-2; D is perhaps TRBD1 or TRBD2 (5 bases each). The CDR3 has 16 residues. Germline CDR1 reads KGHSH; CDR2 reads LQKENI. The V end lost 4 bases, the J end lost 5 bases, and 17 bases lay between the germline ends. DNA for the CDR3: TGTGCCAGCTCACAGGGAAGGGACCCGGGGACCGGGGAGCTGTTTTTT. This encodes CASSQGRDPGTGELFF.

The rearrangement uses TRBV18 and TRBJ2-3, with 10 bases identical to TRBD2. V dropped 6 bases and J dropped 2; count of bases not matched to a gene: 8. Germline lookup yields CDR1 KGHSH and CDR2 LQKENI. The length of the CDR3 is 16 residues. CDR3 residues: CASSPGTSAYTDTQYF. CDR3 bases: TGTGCCAGCTCCCCCGGGACTAGCGCCTACACAGATACGCAGTATTTT. Full variable domain (remainder filled in from reference TRBV18 and TRBJ2-3): NAGVMQNPRHLVRRRGQEARLRCSPMKGHSHVYWYRQLPEEGLKFMVYLQKENIIDESGMPKERFSAEFPKEGPSILRIQQVVRGDSAAYFCASSPGTSAYTDTQYFGPGTRLTVL.